The present entry profiles one T cell receptor (beta chain) with its context. Germline CDR1 KGHSH, CDR2 LQKENI. CDR3 length equals 15 residues. V lost 3 bases, J lost 4 bases, and 15 bases lay in between. As handled by the study authors: Amplification of reference gene primers was used by the study to estimate nucleated cell counts. The protocol was immunoSEQ multiplex PCR, while the TCRdb copy is restricted to in-frame clones and leaves out a portion. The V and J calls and clone size are taken from that table; D and trimming were inferred from the DNA. The data contain some 350,000 clones, around 83% of them singletons. This specimen comes from a study of blood T cell repertoires in COVID-19. Whole-study context: Both acute and convalescent COVID-19 samples were obtained from the United States, Italy and Spain. PBMCs, B-cell-depleted T cells, or T cells were the source of the cDNA or gDNA that made up the material.

The receptor was isolated from a young man with active or convalescent COVID-19. Specimen: peripheral blood. The rearrangement joins TRBV18 to TRBJ1-1; perhaps TRBD1 as D (6 bases). The CDR3 spells CASSPSQGMFTEAFF. The CDR3 bases are TGTGCCAGCTCACCTTCGCAGGGGATGTTCACTGAAGCTTTCTTT.